This TCR beta chain was documented in a study of T-cell memory formation after mild COVID-19. Each CDR3 protein is one row after TCRdb ran MiXCR on the 5' RACE reads. The top ten clones hold about 22% of a sample with about 360,000 distinct CDR3 sequences, under 15% of them seen once. Germline V gene data show CDR1 as SGHAT and CDR2 as FQNNGV. The CDR3 contains 15 residues. Trimming took off 0 bases at V and 4 bases at J, with 12 bases between the two ends. The sample was PBMCs or a T cell subset sorted from them (not recorded which). This sequence was found in a man in his late teens or twenties who had mild COVID-19 (a few samples of this study predate the infection). Cell type and time point are not known. The chain has TRBV11-2 and TRBJ1-1, with a possible D match to TRBD1 (6 bases). CDR3: CASSLERGGGTEAFF. In DNA, the CDR3 is TGTGCCAGCAGCTTAGAGCGGGGAGGGGGCACTGAAGCTTTCTTT.